This TCR beta chain was observed in a study of cytomegalovirus exposure and HLA in healthy donors. General study points: There were a few CMV-associated chains whose specificity for CMV antigens was confirmed in vitro.

The PCR used 60 Vbeta and 13 Jbeta primers. The repertoire was sequenced with immunoSEQ multiplex PCR; TCRdb's copy has only in-frame clones and lacks some. Altogether over 150,000 clones are present, around 80% being singletons, with the ten largest covering 1%. Though nominally healthy at sampling, donors likely had unrecorded immune exposures. Regarding this clone: Antigen: not known.

This TCR was recovered from a woman aged 45-60 years in good health and CMV-seropositive. Material for sequencing was PBMCs.

CDR3 residues: CASSPPGQGFHQPQHF. DNA for the CDR3: TGTGCCAGCTCACCCCCTGGACAGGGATTTCATCAGCCCCAGCATTTT. V usage is TRBV18 and J usage is TRBJ1-5; 8 positions agree with TRBD1. The germline V gene has CDR1 KGHSH and CDR2 LQKENI. The J segment lost 5 bases and the V segment lost 3 bases, leaving 9 bases of the junction unmatched. The CDR3 extends over 16 amino acids.